This T cell receptor (beta chain) was documented in a study of immune heterogeneity within non-small cell lung tumors. Overall study context: Classification of the tumors gave a few squamous cell carcinomas, under eleven non-squamous carcinomas and 1 not otherwise specified. Findings and limits, study-wide: Between one patient and another, high-frequency T-cell receptor beta clonotypes were largely distinct.

This clonotype came up many times. Its antigen is unidentified. With 32 V and 13 J primers, multiplex PCR amplified the TCR beta CDR3. TCRdb re-called the multiplex PCR reads through MiXCR, storing one row per CDR3 protein. The sample carries 20,000 to 25,000 distinct CDR3 sequences, around 26% recorded once. Per sample, around 600 ng of bulk tumor genomic DNA was the template used. Biopsies, several per primary tumor and spaced far apart, were collected during surgery. The patients were newly diagnosed with non-small cell lung cancer, had not been treated, and had curative surgery. CDR3 length: 14 amino acids. Trimming removed 2 bases at V and 4 bases at J, with 9 bases between. Germline loops: CDR1 SGHTA, CDR2 FQGTGA.

The J gene is TRBJ2-1, the V gene TRBV7-3, with D hard to call. The sequence came from a man in his forties with non-small cell lung cancer. Source material: lung tumor tissue. The CDR3 bases are TGTGCCAGCAGCTTAGGTCCAGCGTACAATGAGCAGTTCTTC. This sequence encodes CASSLGPAYNEQFF.